A selection of T cell receptor beta chains follows, all from one sample in a study of radiation and T cells in renal cell carcinoma. TCRdb keeps only in-frame clones here, not all; method: immunoSEQ multiplex PCR. The sample lists about 58,000 clones; roughly 72% were seen once. Sequences were derived from blood, sampled from a patient whose treatment included radiotherapy and nephrectomy. These receptor sequences come from a man in his fifties or sixties with renal cell carcinoma. Both conserved end residues are part of each CDR3. Each record gives: V gene, J gene, clone size, D gene, CDR3 DNA, CDR3 protein. D genes are given only for firm matches. Rows may omit the clone size; those that give it use once, few, many or a size class.

>TRBV5-1|TRBJ2-1|NA|NA
TGCGCCAGCAGCTTGGGGGCAGGTAGCGGCTACAATGAGCAGTTCTTC
CASSLGAGSGYNEQFF
>TRBV15|TRBJ2-5|NA|NA
TGTGCCACCAGCAGAGTTGAGAGGGAGACCCAGTACTTC
CATSRVERETQYF
>TRBV19|TRBJ2-7|NA|NA
TGTGCCAGTAAGGCGGTCAGCTCCTACGAGCAGTACTTC
CASKAVSSYEQYF
>TRBV7-8|TRBJ1-5|NA|TRBD1
TGTGCCAGCAGCCTCGGGACAGGGCCCAATCAGCCCCAGCATTTT
CASSLGTGPNQPQHF
>TRBV29-1|TRBJ2-5|NA|TRBD2
TGCAGCGCCGCAAGGCGGGGGGATAAGACCCAGTACTTC
CSAARRGDKTQYF
>TRBV6-5|TRBJ1-3|once|NA
TGTGCCAGCAACCAGGGCGCTGGAAACACCATATATTTT
CASNQGAGNTIYF
>TRBV7-3|TRBJ1-2|NA|NA
TGTGCCAGCAGCTTAGACGGAAACTATGGCTACACCTTC
CASSLDGNYGYTF
>TRBV29-1|TRBJ2-7|once|TRBD2
TGCAGCGTTGAAGGACTAGCGGAGACCTACGAGCAGTACTTC
CSVEGLAETYEQYF
>TRBV2|TRBJ1-1|NA|NA
TGTGCCAGCAGTGCTGGGAACACTGAAGCTTTCTTT
CASSAGNTEAFF
>TRBV19|TRBJ1-2|NA|TRBD1
TGTGCCAGTAGTAACACAGGGGGCTATGGCTACACCTTC
CASSNTGGYGYTF
>TRBV5-1|TRBJ2-1|once|TRBD2
TGCGCCAGCAGCTTGCTACTAGCGGGAGGGCTCTCCTACAATGAGCAGTTCTTC
CASSLLLAGGLSYNEQFF
>TRBV10-3|TRBJ2-5|NA|NA
TGTGCCATCAGTGGTGGCCAACGGGAGACCCAGTACTTC
CAISGGQRETQYF
>TRBV7-9|TRBJ2-5|few|NA
TGTGCCAGCAGCTTAGGGGGTCGGGGACAAGAGACCCAGTACTTC
CASSLGGRGQETQYF
>TRBV9|TRBJ1-1|NA|NA
TGTGCCAGCAGCGGGAGGTTTGGGGGCCCGGATAGCACTGAAGCTTTCTTT
CASSGRFGGPDSTEAFF
>TRBV2|TRBJ1-2|few|NA
TGTGCCAGCAGCGAAGGACAATTTAACTATGGCTACACCTTC
CASSEGQFNYGYTF
>TRBV9|TRBJ2-3|NA|NA
TGTGCCAGCAGCGCCCTTGAAGGTCGGCTTGGCACAGATACGCAGTATTTT
CASSALEGRLGTDTQYF
>TRBV6-6|TRBJ1-6|NA|NA
TGTGCCAGCAGCCCCGGGAGGGTAAATTCACCCCTCCACTTT
CASSPGRVNSPLHF
>TRBV4-2|TRBJ2-1|NA|NA
TGTGCCAGCAGCCCCACCGCAGGGAGTCGCCCAAGCTCCTACAATGAGCAGTTCTTC
CASSPTAGSRPSSYNEQFF
>TRBV7-9|TRBJ1-2|NA|TRBD1
TGTGCCAGCAGCTCCCGACAGGGAAACTATGGCTACACCTTC
CASSSRQGNYGYTF
>TRBV5-5|TRBJ1-4|NA|NA
TGTGCCAGCAGCTTGGACGTCGGCGAACCCGCTACAACTAATGAAAAACTGTTTTTT
CASSLDVGEPATTNEKLFF
>TRBV6-6|TRBJ1-5|NA|NA
TGTGCCAGCAGTTACTTTGGGTCTAGCAATCAGCCCCAGCATTTT
CASSYFGSSNQPQHF
>TRBV28|TRBJ1-5|NA|NA
TGTGCCAGCAGTCCTGGCGGGTCTTTCTGGCAGTTAGATCAGCCCCAGCATTTT
CASSPGGSFWQLDQPQHF
>TRBV18|TRBJ1-3|NA|TRBD1
TGTGCCAGCTCACTCCAGGCTCCCGGGACAGGAGGAAACACCATATATTTT
CASSLQAPGTGGNTIYF
>TRBV6-5|TRBJ2-1|NA|TRBD2
TGTGCCAGCAGCCCGACCGGACTAGCAGGAAATGAGCAGTTCTTC
CASSPTGLAGNEQFF
>TRBV5-1|TRBJ2-5|NA|NA
TGCGCCAGCAGCAAGGGGACCCAAGAGACCCAGTACTTC
CASSKGTQETQYF
>TRBV18|TRBJ2-5|NA|NA
TGTGCCAGCTCACCAACCATCGACTTGGAGACCCAGTACTTC
CASSPTIDLETQYF
>TRBV28|TRBJ1-4|NA|NA
TGTGCCAGCCTCAGGCGGACGGAGGAAAAACTGTTTTTT
CASLRRTEEKLFF
>TRBV18|TRBJ2-7|few|TRBD2
TGTGCCAGCTCACGACGGGGGGAGGCCTACGAGCAGTACTTC
CASSRRGEAYEQYF
>TRBV7-8|TRBJ1-1|NA|NA
TGTGCCAGCAGCTCCCTGACTACTCCTGAAGCTTTCTTT
CASSSLTTPEAFF
>TRBV11-3|TRBJ2-1|NA|TRBD1
TGTGCCAGCAGCTTATCTGGGACAGGGAGTTACAATGAGCAGTTCTTC
CASSLSGTGSYNEQFF
>TRBV30|TRBJ1-1|NA|NA
TGTGCCTGGAGTGTACGGCGAGGGACTGAAGCTTTCTTT
CAWSVRRGTEAFF
>TRBV2|TRBJ2-1|NA|NA
TGTGCCAGCAGTGTCCGGATCTACAATGAGCAGTTCTTC
CASSVRIYNEQFF
>TRBV29-1|TRBJ2-3|NA|NA
TGCAGCGGTGCTGGGGTCGTAGGCGACACAGATACGCAGTATTTT
CSGAGVVGDTDTQYF
>TRBV19|TRBJ2-1|NA|TRBD2
TGTGCCAGTAGTATCCCATCGGCGGGAGAGGTTGGTGAGCAGTTCTTC
CASSIPSAGEVGEQFF
>TRBV7-6|TRBJ1-4|few|NA
TGTGCCAGCAGCCCTATAGACGGAGGAGGGGAAAAACTGTTTTTT
CASSPIDGGGEKLFF
>TRBV20-1|TRBJ2-7|NA|NA
TGCAGTGCGGGGGGGGCAAACGAGCAGTACTTC
CSAGGANEQYF
>TRBV15|TRBJ2-1|NA|TRBD2
TGTGCCACCAGCGACGCAACTAGCGGGAGTGGTGAGCAGTTCTTC
CATSDATSGSGEQFF
>TRBV7-6|TRBJ2-5|NA|TRBD2
TGTGCCAGCAGCCGGGGGACTAGCGCAGAGACCCAGTACTTC
CASSRGTSAETQYF
>TRBV29-1|TRBJ2-1|NA|TRBD2
TGCAGCGTTCGACTAGCGGGACGCTACAATGAGCAGTTCTTC
CSVRLAGRYNEQFF
>TRBV11-3|TRBJ1-1|NA|TRBD1
TGTGCCAGCAGCGCAAAGACAGGGATTGCCACTGAAGCTTTCTTT
CASSAKTGIATEAFF
>TRBV6-1|TRBJ2-5|NA|NA
TGTGCCAGCAGTGACGGCTGGGGGATGGAGACCCAGTACTTC
CASSDGWGMETQYF
>TRBV2|TRBJ2-3|NA|TRBD2
TGTGCCAGCGTTCTAGGTATAGCGGGATACACAGATACGCAGTATTTT
CASVLGIAGYTDTQYF
>TRBV5-1|TRBJ1-2|NA|NA
TGCGCCAGCAGCCCAAGACAGGAGAGATCCTATGGCTACACCTTC
CASSPRQERSYGYTF
>TRBV9|TRBJ2-2|NA|NA
TGTGCCAGCAGCGTAGTTTACGGCACCGGGGAGCTGTTTTTT
CASSVVYGTGELFF
>TRBV25-1|TRBJ1-2|NA|NA
TGTGCCAGCAGCTGGACGGAAGCTACCTATGGCTACACCTTC
CASSWTEATYGYTF
>TRBV7-9|TRBJ2-1|NA|TRBD2
TGTGCCAGCACCTATGGACTAGCGATTGAGCAGTTCTTC
CASTYGLAIEQFF
>TRBV18|TRBJ2-3|once|TRBD1
TGTGCCAGCTCACCCGCGGTTTTAACAGGGGAACAAACAGATACGCAGTATTTT
CASSPAVLTGEQTDTQYF
>TRBV29-1|TRBJ1-1|NA|NA
TGCAGCGTTGAAGGGAGGGGAACTGAAGCTTTCTTT
CSVEGRGTEAFF
>TRBV6-5|TRBJ1-1|NA|NA
TGTGCCAGCAGTAATGGGTCGGGGAGTTACACTGAAGCTTTCTTT
CASSNGSGSYTEAFF
>TRBV30|TRBJ2-1|NA|TRBD2
TGTGCCTGGAGTATAACCGGGACTAGATCTAATGAGCAGTTCTTC
CAWSITGTRSNEQFF
>TRBV4-3|TRBJ2-3|few|TRBD2
TGCGCCAGCAGCCCACAGCGGGGGCTCACAGATACGCAGTATTTT
CASSPQRGLTDTQYF
>TRBV7-8|TRBJ1-5|NA|NA
TGTGCCAGCAGCTTGGACAGTGGACAGCCCCAGCATTTT
CASSLDSGQPQHF
>TRBV2|TRBJ1-5|NA|TRBD1
TGTGCCAGCAGTCCCACACCCGGACAGGACCATAGCAATCAGCCCCAGCATTTT
CASSPTPGQDHSNQPQHF
>TRBV10-1|TRBJ2-5|NA|NA
TGCGCCAGCAGTGAGTCGATATCCGGGTCGGAGACCCAGTACTTC
CASSESISGSETQYF
>TRBV29-1|TRBJ2-5|NA|NA
TGCAGCGTTGAAGAATCCCCGGGACTTCAGGTGGAGACCCAGTACTTC
CSVEESPGLQVETQYF
>TRBV4-1|TRBJ1-2|NA|TRBD1
TGCGCCAGCAGCCAAGATCAAGGGACAGGGTTAGATGGCTACACCTTC
CASSQDQGTGLDGYTF
>TRBV6-1|TRBJ2-3|NA|NA
TGTGCCAGCAGTGAATTGTCGGGAGTTCAATCAGATACGCAGTATTTT
CASSELSGVQSDTQYF
>TRBV18|TRBJ2-1|NA|NA
TGTGCCAGCTCCCGAGGGGGGGAGAGAAATGAGCAGTTCTTC
CASSRGGERNEQFF
>TRBV2|TRBJ2-7|NA|NA
TGTGCCAGCAGTGCCTCTGCAGGGGCCTACGAGCAGTACTTC
CASSASAGAYEQYF
>TRBV14|TRBJ1-4|NA|NA
TGTGCCAGCAGCCTGTTGAACCCCGAAAAACTGTTTTTT
CASSLLNPEKLFF